This paragraph reports one T cell receptor (beta chain). Its target antigen remains unknown. Nothing much larger sits one base from this clone, and base qualities are not available. Measured from the cysteine to the phenylalanine, the CDR3 is 11 residues long. CDR3 DNA only is kept here, 33 bases in frame from base 1. The trim is 6 bases for V and 6 bases for J, with a gap of 7 bases between the germline ends. This sample's treatment or condition label indicates: live attenuated yellow fever vaccine strain. A standard Ficoll-Paque protocol was used to isolate PBMCs from peripheral blood. Dynabeads CD4 and CD8 positive selection kits were used to isolate CD4 and CD8 T-cell fractions. TriZol was used to extract RNA from bulk PBMCs, CD4 and CD8 fractions, and dextramer-positive and dextramer-negative fractions. This entry comes from a study of T cells after yellow fever vaccination (dated by TCRdb to the late 2010s). Notes on the research overall: The SMART-Seq v4 Ultra Low Input RNA kit was used to prepare libraries from fractions with low cell numbers. The cohort comprised two healthy male donors, one aged 18 to 30 and one aged 30 to 40 years. Blood samples were taken at several timepoints before and after primary and secondary immunization, and bulk PBMC replicates and cell subsets were isolated. To follow T-cell clones before and after primary and booster YFV17D yellow fever vaccination, bulk TCR alpha and beta repertoires were sequenced over time.

General conclusions and limits of the study: FACS-sorted repertoires could contain abundant contaminating clonotypes from the bulk population, so computational filtering was required. Most clones expanded after primary vaccination were re-detected after the booster (96% of CD4 and approximately 85% of CD8), suggesting broad memory maintenance. A small fraction of clonotypes showed up in both the CD4 and CD8 compartments, probably as a result of convergent recombination. Because the study included only a couple of donors, the extent to which the findings can be generalized is limited. The secondary T-cell response was weaker than the primary response but faster, peaking on day 5 instead of day 15.

Synthesis of TCR cDNA relied on 5'RACE template switching, a step that introduced a universal primer site along with unique molecular identifiers. Priming of cDNA synthesis was performed from both the TCR alpha and TCR beta constant segments. Library amplification used two PCR steps, and the second PCR step added sample barcodes and sequencing adapters. Sequencing of libraries was done on Illumina HiSeq 2500 (2x100 bp) or NovaSeq (2x150 bp). Turning to the authors' computational methods: Reads were demultiplexed and collapsed into UMI consensus sequences with MIGEC, and V(D)J alignment was performed with MiXCR. Vaccine-responding clonotypes were identified with edgeR using replicate PBMC samples, with FDR below 0.01 and a log2 fold change above 5 up to day 15 being required. Bulk clonotypes were assigned CD4 or CD8 identity according to which sequenced CD4 or CD8 repertoire held them at higher abundance. TCRdb reprocessed the public reads (quality trimming at Q25 with fastp, clone calling with MiXCR) and kept in-frame beta chains. Under each unique CDR3 protein, matching rows form one entry showing the most common genes and DNA. TCRdb, not the original authors, processed these V and J calls. In all, the sample holds a few hundred thousand distinct CDR3 sequences, and roughly 13% of those were seen once. The ten largest clones add up to roughly 0.5% of the sample.

The specimen comprised CD4+ T cells sorted from PBMCs, sampled 45 days after the yellow fever booster vaccination. The V and J segments used are TRBV12-3 or TRBV12-4 and TRBJ2-3; the D gene assignment is ambiguous. The TCR was taken from a man aged 30 to 39 who received the YFV17D yellow fever vaccine. The DNA sequence reads TGTGCCAGCAGGAGTGTTGATACGCAGTATTTT. Translated, this is CASRSVDTQYF.